These 21 T cell receptor beta chains were sequenced from one sample in a study of Ad26.COV2.S vaccination and SARS-CoV-2 variants. Method: immunoSEQ multiplex PCR; TCRdb's copy keeps in-frame clones and lacks some. Here the sample spans some 390,000 clones, around 91% being singletons. The treatment denotes: 15 to 20 received Ad26.COV2.S at low or high dose, single or two shots; 5 received placebo; per-sample allocation not given. Collection of the samples took place on day 63 after the first injection of vaccine or placebo. Sequenced material: peripheral blood, taken in a trial of Ad26.COV2.S vaccine versus placebo. These receptors came from a person aged 18-60 years who received the Ad26.COV2.S COVID-19 vaccine or a placebo.

The V and J genes are TRBV3-1 (or the pseudogene TRBV3-2) and TRBJ2-5; no reliable D call. The CDR3 extends over 13 amino acids. V was trimmed by 9 bases and J by 0 bases, leaving 11 bases between them. Germline lookup yields CDR1 LGHDT and CDR2 YNNKEL (reference sequence). The DNA of the CDR3 is TGTGCCAGGATCGCAGCGAACCAAGAGACCCAGTACTTC. It translates to CARIAANQETQYF.

This clone is medium-sized in the sample. The gene calls are TRBV11-2 and TRBJ2-7; 7 nucleotides agree with TRBD1. The CDR3 runs 12 residues. From germline, CDR1 is SGHAT and CDR2 FQNNGV. V was pared by 3 bases and J by 4 bases, with 0 bases of the junction left unmatched. The CDR3: CASSLTGYEQYF. The CDR3 nucleotides are TGTGCCAGCAGCTTGACAGGGTACGAGCAGTACTTC. Together with reference TRBV11-2 and TRBJ2-7, the CDR3 gives the full variable domain: EAGVAQSPRYKIIEKRQSVAFWCNPISGHATLYWYQQILGQGPKLLIQFQNNGVVDDSQLPKDRFSAERLKGVDSTLKIQPAKLEDSAVYLCASSLTGYEQYFGPGTRLTVT.

The V call is TRBV10-3, the J call TRBJ2-2; D may be TRBD2 (5 bases). The CDR3 runs to 12 residues. In germline, CDR1 is ENHRY, CDR2 SYGVKD. Trimming took 8 bases from V and 6 from J, leaving 10 bases between them. This CDR3 is CAIASGSGELFF. CDR3 nucleotide sequence: TGTGCCATCGCCTCGGGGTCCGGGGAGCTGTTTTTT.

This clone was found once. This chain joins TRBV5-1 and TRBJ2-1, with 9 nucleotides matching TRBD1. Germline V gene data show CDR1 as SGHRS and CDR2 as YFSETQ. Trimming cost V 0 bases and J 4 bases; bases outside gene matches: 5. CDR3 size: 16 residues. As DNA, the CDR3 is TGCGCCAGCAGCTTGGGAGGACAGGGGCGATACAATGAGCAGTTCTTC. It specifies CASSLGGQGRYNEQFF. Complete variable domain (other parts from reference TRBV5-1 and TRBJ2-1): KAGVTQTPRYLIKTRGQQVTLSCSPISGHRSVSWYQQTPGQGLQFLFEYFSETQRNKGNFPGRFSGRQFSNSRSEMNVSTLELGDSALYLCASSLGGQGRYNEQFFGPGTRLTVL.

The V and J genes are TRBV2 and TRBJ1-2, with 9 bases matching TRBD1. After removal of 4 bases from V and 1 base from J, the junction contained 1 base not matched to a gene. The CDR3 totals 14 residues. The germline V gene encodes CDR1 SNHLY and CDR2 FYNNEI. The CDR3 nucleotides are TGTGCCAGCAGTGGGGACAGGGTTAACTATGGCTACACCTTC. Encoded protein: CASSGDRVNYGYTF.

The rearrangement joins TRBV4-1 to TRBJ2-5; weak D call: TRBD1 (5 bases). The V gene lost 4 bases and the J gene lost 4 bases, with 10 bases spanning the gap. The CDR3 covers 13 residues. The germline V gene encodes CDR1 MGHRA and CDR2 YSYEKL. As DNA, the CDR3 is TGCGCCAGCAGCCGAAGACAGCGAGAGACCCAGTACTTC. This encodes CASSRRQRETQYF.

The chain uses TRBV28 and TRBJ2-7; TRBD1 agrees at 7 bases. Looked up from germline, CDR1 is MDHEN and CDR2 is SYDVKM. J was trimmed by 2 bases and V by 2 bases; bases with no gene match: 3. CDR3 length: 14 amino acids. The CDR3, as DNA: TGTGCCAGCAGTTTAAGGGGGCCAGCCTACGAGCAGTACTTC. Protein product: CASSLRGPAYEQYF. Full variable domain (remainder filled in from reference TRBV28 and TRBJ2-7): DVKVTQSSRYLVKRTGEKVFLECVQDMDHENMFWYRQDPGLGLRLIYFSYDVKMKEKGDIPEGYSVSREKKERFSLILESASTNQTSMYLCASSLRGPAYEQYFGPGTRLTVT.

The chain carries TRBV10-2 and TRBJ2-7, with D possibly matching TRBD1 (5 bases). Germline lookup yields CDR1 WSHSY and CDR2 SAAADI. V was cut by 3 bases and J by 4 bases, with 13 bases left in between. This CDR3 has 14 residues. The CDR3 bases are TGCGCCAGCAGTGAACAGGACGGTCGGTACGAGCAGTACTTC. Translation: CASSEQDGRYEQYF.

V is TRBV7-9 and J is TRBJ2-7, with 10 positions matching TRBD1. Germline V lookup: CDR1 SEHNR, CDR2 FQNEAQ (reference sequence). The CDR3 totals 16 residues. V lost 5 bases and J lost 4; bases outside the gene matches: 11. CDR3 DNA sequence: TGTGCCAGCAGCCTCGGGGATCCGGGACAGGGGTACGAGCAGTACTTC. This translates into CASSLGDPGQGYEQYF.

The rearrangement links TRBV5-1 to TRBJ1-2; D remains unclear. Germline V gives CDR1 SGHRS, CDR2 YFSETQ. This CDR3 is 13 amino acids long. Trimming took off 5 bases at V and 9 bases at J, with 17 bases between the two ends. CDR3 bases: TGCGCCAGCAGTGAGACATCGGAGGAGAGCTACACCTTC. Protein product: CASSETSEESYTF. Variable domain in full (rest from reference TRBV5-1 and TRBJ1-2): KAGVTQTPRYLIKTRGQQVTLSCSPISGHRSVSWYQQTPGQGLQFLFEYFSETQRNKGNFPGRFSGRQFSNSRSEMNVSTLELGDSALYLCASSETSEESYTFGSGTRLTVV.

As regards this clone: This CDR3 is also generated by other DNA sequences in the sample. The J gene is TRBJ1-1, the V gene TRBV28, with 8 positions matching TRBD1. The germline gives CDR1 MDHEN, CDR2 SYDVKM. The ends lost 6 bases at V and 5 bases at J; junction bases unmatched: 8. This CDR3 has 14 amino acids. CDR3 bases: TGTGCCAGCAGACCCGGACAGGGTATTACTGAAGCTTTCTTT. Protein sequence: CASRPGQGITEAFF.

The V and J genes are TRBV15 and TRBJ2-7; 8 bases agree with TRBD2. This CDR3 contains 12 residues. The J segment lost 6 bases and the V segment lost 7 bases, leaving 5 bases of the junction unmatched. Germline V gene data show CDR1 as LNHNV and CDR2 as YYDKDF (reference sequence). The CDR3 sequence: CATTGGEGEQYF. CDR3 bases: TGTGCCACCACGGGAGGGGAAGGCGAGCAGTACTTC.

The chain links TRBV15 to TRBJ2-1; 8 nucleotides match TRBD2. The CDR3 has 15 residues. Trimming took 4 bases from V and 3 from J; bases not matched to a gene: 5. The germline V gene encodes CDR1 LNHNV and CDR2 YYDKDF (reference sequence). CDR3 nucleotides: TGTGCCACCAGCATGAGGAGCGGGAGCTACAATGAGCAGTTCTTC. Amino acid sequence: CATSMRSGSYNEQFF. The complete variable domain, with remaining parts taken from reference TRBV15 and TRBJ2-1, reads DAMVIQNPRYQVTQFGKPVTLSCSQTLNHNVMYWYQQKSSQAPKLLFHYYDKDFNNEADTPDNFQSRRPNTSFCFLDIRSPGLGDTAMYLCATSMRSGSYNEQFFGPGTRLTVL.

Notes on this clone: The sample carries other DNA sequences with the same CDR3. The J gene is TRBJ2-3, the V gene TRBV28; 13 bases are shared with TRBD2. This CDR3 contains 15 residues. The trim removed 5 bases at V and 3 bases at J, leaving 2 bases unmatched. Germline loops: CDR1 MDHEN, CDR2 SYDVKM. CDR3 DNA: TGTGCCAGCAGTCCGGGACTAGCGGGGACAGATACGCAGTATTTT. This codes for CASSPGLAGTDTQYF.

A note on this clone: The sample contains more than one DNA sequence encoding this CDR3. This rearrangement joins TRBV5-1 to TRBJ2-5, with TRBD1 matching 7 bases. CDR1 and CDR2 from the germline V gene are SGHRS and YFSETQ. Unmatched junction bases numbered 9, after V lost 0 bases and J lost 4 bases. The CDR3 totals 16 residues. The CDR3 region is CASSLEATGMGETQYF. In nucleotides, the CDR3 is TGCGCCAGCAGCTTGGAAGCGACAGGGATGGGAGAGACCCAGTACTTC.

The rearrangement links TRBV4-1 to TRBJ1-1; D possibly corresponds to TRBD1 (5 bases). The germline V and J ends were trimmed by 1 base and 8 bases, with 17 bases remaining between them. The CDR3 is 15 amino acids. Germline V CDR1 and CDR2: MGHRA, YSYEKL. CDR3 amino acids: CASSQGPGPLGEAFF. As DNA, the CDR3 is TGCGCCAGCAGCCAAGGTCCGGGACCCTTAGGAGAAGCTTTCTTT.

This chain joins TRBV28 and TRBJ1-2; TRBD1 might be the D (6 bases). The CDR3 contains 14 residues. Trimming removed 3 bases at V and 8 bases at J, with 16 bases between. Germline CDR1 is MDHEN and CDR2 is SYDVKM. This chain's CDR3 is CASSLGRRGHGYTF. The CDR3 region has the DNA TGTGCCAGCAGTTTGGGTCGGCGGGGACACGGCTACACCTTC.

The J gene is TRBJ1-5, the V gene TRBV24-1, with D perhaps TRBD1 (6 bases). V lost 1 base, J lost 3 bases, and 12 bases lay in between. Germline CDR1 is KGHDR and CDR2 is SFDVKD. This CDR3 comprises 16 residues. The CDR3 region is CATSDLQGWDNQPQHF. DNA for the CDR3: TGTGCCACCAGTGATTTACAGGGATGGGACAATCAGCCCCAGCATTTT.

The V and J genes are TRBV7-3 and TRBJ1-3, with D perhaps TRBD1 (6 bases). Trimming shortened V by 1 base and J by 2 bases, and 15 bases separated the two germline ends. The V gene's germline CDR1 is SGHTA and CDR2 FQGTGA. The CDR3 totals 17 residues. CDR3 protein: CASSLKWRGPPGNTIYF. CDR3 DNA sequence: TGTGCCAGCAGCTTAAAGTGGCGGGGGCCGCCTGGAAACACCATATATTTT. Filled out from reference TRBV7-3 and TRBJ1-3, the complete variable domain reads GAGVSQTPSNKVTEKGKYVELRCDPISGHTALYWYRQSLGQGPEFLIYFQGTGAADDSGLPNDRFFAVRPEGSVSTLKIQRTERGDSAVYLCASSLKWRGPPGNTIYFGEGSWLTVV.

The chain is built from TRBV5-4 and TRBJ2-5; 9 bases match TRBD2. Trimming at V came to 4 bases and at J to 5 bases, leaving 12 bases not matched to a gene. Germline CDR1 and CDR2: SGHNT and YYREEE (reference sequence). CDR3 length: 16 amino acids. The CDR3 nucleotides are TGTGCCAGCAGCCGAACAATAGCGGGAGCGGGGGAGACCCAGTACTTC. As protein: CASSRTIAGAGETQYF.

The chain joins TRBV19 to TRBJ2-7; 8 positions agree with TRBD2. The junction had 13 bases not matched to a gene; V was cut back by 4 bases and J by 5 bases. The CDR3 extends over 16 amino acids. Germline CDR1 LNHDA, CDR2 SQIVND (reference sequence). The CDR3 region has the DNA TGTGCCAGTAGTACCCTCAGCGGGAGTTTTTTCCACGAGCAGTACTTC. Translating it yields CASSTLSGSFFHEQYF.